One and the same sample provided the 23 T cell receptor beta chains below, sequenced in a study of blood T cell repertoires in COVID-19. The repertoire was sequenced with immunoSEQ multiplex PCR; TCRdb's copy has only in-frame clones and lacks some. The sample holds around 500,000 clones, over 75% seen once. Sequencing was carried out using peripheral blood. These receptors were obtained from a human donor in a cohort sampled during active COVID-19.

The chain employs TRBV4-1 and TRBJ1-1; D call uncertain. The V end was cut by 0 bases, the J end by 0 bases, with 11 bases between. CDR1 MGHRA and CDR2 YSYEKL come from the germline V gene. The CDR3 is 16 residues long. The CDR3 DNA reads as TGCGCCAGCAGCCAAGATTCCCGGGTGGTGAACACTGAAGCTTTCTTT. Encoded protein: CASSQDSRVVNTEAFF.

In this sample, this clone turned up once. This sequence joins TRBV6-5 and TRBJ2-5, with D hard to call. V gave up 7 bases and J gave up 7 bases, with 13 bases separating them. CDR1 and CDR2 (germline): MNHEY, SVGAGI. The CDR3 extends over 12 amino acids. The DNA for the CDR3 is TGTGCCAGCAACCCCAGATGGGCGACCCAGTACTTC. Translating gives CASNPRWATQYF.

The V gene is TRBV11-3, the J gene TRBJ2-7; possibly TRBD2 for D (6 bases). Germline CDR1 SGHNT, CDR2 YENEEA. The germline V and J ends were trimmed by 3 bases and 0 bases, with 9 bases remaining between them. The CDR3 runs 14 residues. The CDR3 DNA reads as TGTGCCAGCAGCTTTAGCGGTCCCTCCTACGAGCAGTACTTC. Translating it yields CASSFSGPSYEQYF.

There are a few counts of this clone. This chain connects TRBV19 to TRBJ1-4; TRBD1 aligns across 7 bases. Unmatched junction bases numbered 17, after V lost 4 bases and J lost 6 bases. The CDR3 covers 18 residues. Germline V CDR1 and CDR2: LNHDA, SQIVND (reference sequence). DNA for the CDR3: TGTGCCAGTAGTAGTCCCATCTCTAGGGGGCTCTTGGATGAAAAACTGTTTTTT. Protein: CASSSPISRGLLDEKLFF.

This chain links TRBV4-1 with TRBJ1-1; 7 nucleotides agree with TRBD1. Germline-derived CDR1 and CDR2 are MGHRA and YSYEKL. CDR3 length: 15 amino acids. Trimming cost V 1 base and J 3 bases; bases outside gene matches: 5. Here the CDR3 DNA reads TGCGCCAGCAGCCAAGGCTACAGGGGCTACACTGAAGCTTTCTTT. Its translation: CASSQGYRGYTEAFF.

The chain has TRBV6-5 and TRBJ1-2; D gene ambiguous. CDR1 MNHEY and CDR2 SVGAGI come from the germline V gene. This CDR3 is 12 amino acids long. Trimming removed 6 bases at V and 4 bases at J, with 9 bases between. CDR3 nucleotides: TGTGCCAGCAGGGCAGACACCTATGGCTACACCTTC. Residues: CASRADTYGYTF.

The chain links TRBV5-4 to TRBJ2-5, with a tentative D call TRBD1 (5 bases). Trimming stripped 4 bases from V and 3 bases from J, with 10 bases between. The CDR3 is 13 amino acids. CDR1 is SGHNT, CDR2 YYREEE, per germline (reference sequence). The CDR3 spells CASSTPTEETQYF. The CDR3 coding sequence is TGTGCCAGCAGCACCCCGACAGAAGAGACCCAGTACTTC.

The chain is built from TRBV7-3 and TRBJ2-6; D possibly corresponds to TRBD1 (6 bases). CDR1 and CDR2 (germline): SGHTA, FQGTGA. V was clipped by 4 bases and J by 12 bases, with 16 bases between them. This CDR3 region has 14 residues. The CDR3 region is CASSYRQAGSVLTF. For the CDR3, the DNA is TGTGCCAGCAGCTACCGACAGGCAGGTAGCGTCCTGACTTTC. Looking up the rest from reference TRBV7-3 and TRBJ2-6 gives the full variable domain: GAGVSQTPSNKVTEKGKYVELRCDPISGHTALYWYRQSLGQGPEFLIYFQGTGAADDSGLPNDRFFAVRPEGSVSTLKIQRTERGDSAVYLCASSYRQAGSVLTFGAGSRLTVL.

This chain uses TRBV6-5 with TRBJ1-1; D ambiguous. Germline V gene lookup returns CDR1 MNHEY and CDR2 SVGAGI. V was pared by 2 bases and J by 4 bases, with 8 bases between. The length of the CDR3 is 13 residues. The DNA for the CDR3 is TGTGCCAGCAGTTACGTAGAACGCACTGAAGCTTTCTTT. This translates into CASSYVERTEAFF.

The rearrangement joins TRBV3-1 (or the pseudogene TRBV3-2) to TRBJ1-6; unclear D gene. Germline loops: CDR1 LGHDT, CDR2 YNNKEL (reference sequence). The V gene lost 2 bases and the J gene lost 5 bases, with 10 bases spanning the gap. The length of the CDR3 is 15 residues. The CDR3 loop reads CASSQRWRNNSPLHF. The CDR3 DNA sequence: TGTGCCAGCAGCCAAAGATGGCGGAATAATTCACCCCTCCACTTT.

This clone turned up a few times. This chain uses TRBV18 with TRBJ2-5; D is perhaps TRBD1 (5 bases). CDR1 and CDR2 from the germline V gene are KGHSH and LQKENI. The V and J ends lost 0 bases and 7 bases respectively, with 15 bases between them. This CDR3 region has 15 residues. The CDR3 loop is CASSPPSQVYGTQYF. The CDR3 DNA reads TGTGCCAGCTCACCACCGTCACAGGTTTATGGGACCCAGTACTTC.

The chain couples TRBV29-1 to TRBJ1-1, with no clear D. V gave up 2 bases and J gave up 5 bases, with 6 bases separating them. Germline V gives CDR1 SQVTM, CDR2 ANQGSEA. The CDR3 totals 11 residues. The DNA for the CDR3 is TGCAGCGTTGAATCGGAGACTGAAGCTTTCTTT. Its protein product is CSVESETEAFF.

This chain links TRBV19 with TRBJ2-7, with a possible D match to TRBD1 (7 bases). The CDR3 has 14 residues. The germline V gene encodes CDR1 LNHDA and CDR2 SQIVND (reference sequence). V lost 7 bases, J lost 3 bases, and 16 bases lay in between. The CDR3 sequence is CASKRGLRDYEQYF. As DNA, the CDR3 is TGTGCCAGTAAGAGGGGGCTGCGGGACTACGAGCAGTACTTC.

The count of this clone is one. The chain uses TRBV13 and TRBJ1-4; 8 bases are shared with TRBD1. CDR3 length: 14 amino acids. The germline gives CDR1 PRHDT, CDR2 FYEKMQ (reference sequence). Trimming cost V 5 bases and J 3 bases; bases outside gene matches: 2. The CDR3 DNA sequence: TGTGCCAGCAGCATCAGGGGGCCTAATGAAAAACTGTTTTTT. Its protein product is CASSIRGPNEKLFF.

V gene TRBV27 combines with J gene TRBJ2-3; 12 bases agree with TRBD2. Germline V gene lookup returns CDR1 MNHEY and CDR2 SMNVEV (reference sequence). V was pared by 6 bases and J by 0 bases, with 1 base of the junction left unmatched. The CDR3 loop spans 15 amino acids. DNA for the CDR3: TGTGCCAGCAGGGGACTAGCGGGCAGCACAGATACGCAGTATTTT. This codes for CASRGLAGSTDTQYF.

This chain joins TRBV11-3 and TRBJ2-1, with 11 bases lining up with TRBD2. Germline loops: CDR1 SGHNT, CDR2 YENEEA. The CDR3 length is 16 residues. Trimming at V came to 0 bases and at J to 4 bases, leaving 2 bases not matched to a gene. The CDR3 nucleotides are TGTGCCAGCAGCTTAGAAGGACTAGCGGGTTACAATGAGCAGTTCTTC. This sequence encodes CASSLEGLAGYNEQFF.

The chain has TRBV29-1 and TRBJ1-2; 7 bases align to TRBD1. With V trimmed by 7 bases and J by 3 bases, 5 bases remained unmatched. In germline, CDR1 is SQVTM, CDR2 ANQGSEA. This CDR3 is built from 12 residues. The chain's CDR3 is CSAGDSDYGYTF. The DNA of the CDR3 is TGCAGCGCCGGGGACAGTGACTATGGCTACACCTTC.

The chain recombines TRBV2 with TRBJ1-2; D perhaps matches TRBD1 (5 bases). The germline V and J ends were trimmed by 5 bases and 0 bases, with 13 bases remaining between them. This CDR3 has 15 amino acids. Germline-derived CDR1 and CDR2 are SNHLY and FYNNEI. The CDR3 here is CASSLRTPTNYGYTF. Written as DNA, the CDR3 is TGTGCCAGCAGTCTCCGGACACCCACTAACTATGGCTACACCTTC. The full variable domain, with the rest looked up from reference TRBV2 and TRBJ1-2, is EPEVTQTPSHQVTQMGQEVILRCVPISNHLYFYWYRQILGQKVEFLVSFYNNEISEKSEIFDDQFSVERPDGSNFTLKIRSTKLEDSAMYFCASSLRTPTNYGYTFGSGTRLTVV.

This clone occurred once. The rearrangement uses TRBV19 and TRBJ1-1, with 7 bases lining up with TRBD1. V gave up 5 bases and J gave up 1 base; unmatched junction bases: 7. The V gene's germline CDR1 is LNHDA and CDR2 SQIVND (reference sequence). CDR3 length equals 15 residues. The CDR3 loop reads CASSPRQGGNTEAFF. DNA of the CDR3: TGTGCCAGTAGTCCGAGGCAGGGGGGGAACACTGAAGCTTTCTTT.

The gene calls are TRBV3-1 (or the pseudogene TRBV3-2) and TRBJ1-2; perhaps TRBD1 as D (6 bases). The CDR3 runs 16 residues. V shed 1 base and J shed 4 bases, with 16 bases lying between them. Germline-derived CDR1 and CDR2 are LGHDT and YNNKEL (reference sequence). This CDR3 reads CASSQAIEGGIYGYTF. CDR3 bases: TGTGCCAGCAGCCAAGCAATAGAGGGGGGGATCTATGGCTACACCTTC.

This chain uses TRBV30 with TRBJ1-2; 7 nucleotides align to TRBD1. The CDR3 is made up of 13 amino acids. Germline values: CDR1 GTSNPN, CDR2 SVGIG (reference sequence). Losses at the gene ends were 5 bases for V and 3 bases for J; bases not matched to a gene: 6. The CDR3 bases are TGTGCCTGGGCGGGAGGGGGCGACTATGGCTACACCTTC. Translated, it gives CAWAGGGDYGYTF.

This chain joins TRBV18 and TRBJ1-1; 8 positions match TRBD1. V shed 2 bases and J 7 bases; nucleotides not matched to a gene: 3. CDR1 and CDR2 (germline): KGHSH, LQKENI. This CDR3 spans 13 amino acids. This CDR3 is CASSPSTGGEAFF. The DNA of the CDR3 is TGTGCCAGCTCACCAAGTACAGGGGGTGAAGCTTTCTTT.

V gene TRBV19 combines with J gene TRBJ1-1; 12 bases are a match to TRBD1. The CDR3 is made up of 16 amino acids. The V gene end was trimmed by 4 bases and the J gene end by 4 bases; junction bases not matched to a gene: 7. Per the germline V gene, CDR1 is LNHDA and CDR2 is SQIVND (reference sequence). CDR3 region: CASSTRDRGRVTEAFF. In DNA, the CDR3 is TGTGCCAGTAGTACCCGGGACAGGGGGCGCGTCACTGAAGCTTTCTTT.